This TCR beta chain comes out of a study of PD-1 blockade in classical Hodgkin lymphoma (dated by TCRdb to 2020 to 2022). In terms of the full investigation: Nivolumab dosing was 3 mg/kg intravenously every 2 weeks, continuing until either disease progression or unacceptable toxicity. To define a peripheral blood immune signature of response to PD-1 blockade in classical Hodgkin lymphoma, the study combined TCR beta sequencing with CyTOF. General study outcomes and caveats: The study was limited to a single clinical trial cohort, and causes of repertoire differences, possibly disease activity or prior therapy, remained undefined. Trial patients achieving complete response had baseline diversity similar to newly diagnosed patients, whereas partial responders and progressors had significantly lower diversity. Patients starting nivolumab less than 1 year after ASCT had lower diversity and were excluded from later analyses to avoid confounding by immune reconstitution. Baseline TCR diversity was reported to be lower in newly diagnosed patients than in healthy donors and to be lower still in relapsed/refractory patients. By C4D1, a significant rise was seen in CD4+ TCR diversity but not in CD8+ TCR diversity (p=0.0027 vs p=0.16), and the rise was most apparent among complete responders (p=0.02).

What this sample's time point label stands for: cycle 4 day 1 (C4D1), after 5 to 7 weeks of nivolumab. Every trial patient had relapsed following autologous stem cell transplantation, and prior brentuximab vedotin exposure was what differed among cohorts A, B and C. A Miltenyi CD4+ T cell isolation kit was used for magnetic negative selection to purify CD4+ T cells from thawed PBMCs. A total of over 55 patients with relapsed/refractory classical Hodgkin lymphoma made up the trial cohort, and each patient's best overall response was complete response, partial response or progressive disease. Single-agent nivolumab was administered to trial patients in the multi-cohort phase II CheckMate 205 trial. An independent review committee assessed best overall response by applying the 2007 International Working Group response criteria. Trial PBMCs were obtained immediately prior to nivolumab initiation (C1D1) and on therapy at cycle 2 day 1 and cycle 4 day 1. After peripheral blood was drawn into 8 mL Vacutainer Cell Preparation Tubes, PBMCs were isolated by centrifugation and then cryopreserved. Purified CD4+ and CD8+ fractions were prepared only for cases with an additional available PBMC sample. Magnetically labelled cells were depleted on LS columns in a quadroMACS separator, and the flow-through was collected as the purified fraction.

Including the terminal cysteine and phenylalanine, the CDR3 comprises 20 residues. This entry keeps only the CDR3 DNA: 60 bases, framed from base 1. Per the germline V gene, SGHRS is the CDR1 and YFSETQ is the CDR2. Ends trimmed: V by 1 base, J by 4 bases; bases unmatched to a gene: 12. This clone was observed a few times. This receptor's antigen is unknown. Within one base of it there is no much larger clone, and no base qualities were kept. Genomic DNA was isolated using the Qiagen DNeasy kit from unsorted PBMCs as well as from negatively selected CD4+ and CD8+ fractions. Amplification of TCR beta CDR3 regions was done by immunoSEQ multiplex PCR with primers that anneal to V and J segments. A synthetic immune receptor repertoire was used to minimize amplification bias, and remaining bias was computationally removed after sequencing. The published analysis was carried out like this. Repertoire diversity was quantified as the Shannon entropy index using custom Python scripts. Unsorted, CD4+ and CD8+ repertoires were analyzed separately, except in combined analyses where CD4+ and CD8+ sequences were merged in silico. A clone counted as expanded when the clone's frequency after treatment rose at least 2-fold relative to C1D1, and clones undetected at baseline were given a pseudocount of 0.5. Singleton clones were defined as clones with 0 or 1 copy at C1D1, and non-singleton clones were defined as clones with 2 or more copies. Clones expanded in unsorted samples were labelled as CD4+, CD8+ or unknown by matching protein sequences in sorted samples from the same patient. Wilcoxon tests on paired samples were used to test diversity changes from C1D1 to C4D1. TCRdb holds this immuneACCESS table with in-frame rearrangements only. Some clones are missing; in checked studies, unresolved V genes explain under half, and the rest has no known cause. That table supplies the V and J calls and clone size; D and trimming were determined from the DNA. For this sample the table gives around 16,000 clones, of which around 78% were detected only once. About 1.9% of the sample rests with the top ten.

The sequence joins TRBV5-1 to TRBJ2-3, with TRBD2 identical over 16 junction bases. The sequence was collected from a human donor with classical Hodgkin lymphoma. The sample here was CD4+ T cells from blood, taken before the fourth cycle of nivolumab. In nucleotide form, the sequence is TGCGCCAGCAGCTTGTCCGCCGGGACTAGCGGGAGGGCCTGGTCAGATACGCAGTATTTT. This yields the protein CASSLSAGTSGRAWSDTQYF.